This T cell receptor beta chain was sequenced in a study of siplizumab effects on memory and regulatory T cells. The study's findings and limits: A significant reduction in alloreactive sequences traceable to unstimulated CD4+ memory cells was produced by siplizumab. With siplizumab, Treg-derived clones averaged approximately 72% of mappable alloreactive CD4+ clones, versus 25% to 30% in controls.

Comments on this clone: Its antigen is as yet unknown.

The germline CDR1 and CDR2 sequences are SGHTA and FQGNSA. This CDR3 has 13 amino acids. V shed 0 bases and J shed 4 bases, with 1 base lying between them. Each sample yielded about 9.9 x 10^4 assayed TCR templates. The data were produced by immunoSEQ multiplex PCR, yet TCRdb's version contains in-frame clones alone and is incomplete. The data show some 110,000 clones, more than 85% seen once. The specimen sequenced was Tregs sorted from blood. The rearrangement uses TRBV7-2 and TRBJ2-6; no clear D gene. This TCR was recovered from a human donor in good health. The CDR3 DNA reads TGTGCCAGCAGCTTAGCCGGGGCCAACGTCCTGACTTTC. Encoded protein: CASSLAGANVLTF.